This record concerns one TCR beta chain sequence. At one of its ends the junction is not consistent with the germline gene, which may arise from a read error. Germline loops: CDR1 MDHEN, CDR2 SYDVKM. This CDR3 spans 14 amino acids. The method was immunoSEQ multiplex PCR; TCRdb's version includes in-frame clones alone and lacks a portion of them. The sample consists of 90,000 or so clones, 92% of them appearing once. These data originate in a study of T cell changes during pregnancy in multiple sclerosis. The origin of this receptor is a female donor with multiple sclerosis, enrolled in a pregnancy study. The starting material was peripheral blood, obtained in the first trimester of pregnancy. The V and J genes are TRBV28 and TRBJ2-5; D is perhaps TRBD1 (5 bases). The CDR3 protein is CASSLWKGQGTQYF. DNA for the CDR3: TGTGCCAGCAGTTTATGGAAGGGGCAAGGGACCCAGTACTTC.